Listed here are 11 T cell receptor beta chains from one sample, sequenced in a study of T cell repertoires in cytomegalovirus infection. These receptors have no identified antigens. Using its own MiXCR run on the reads, TCRdb lists one record per CDR3 protein. The table shows 700,000 to 850,000 distinct CDR3 sequences, with less than 35% occurring only once. The specimen was cultured CD8+ T cells from PBMCs, collected from culture after CMV antigen stimulation. Source of these receptors: a human donor in good health (CMV status not recorded). Some clones in this sample may be carry-over from other donors' samples.

This rearrangement joins TRBV5-1 to TRBJ1-6, with D perhaps TRBD1 (5 bases). Deletions cut 4 bases from V and 9 bases from J, with 14 bases between. The CDR3 loop spans 14 amino acids. CDR1 is SGHRS and CDR2 is YFSETQ in the germline V gene. The CDR3: CASSEKGEGSPLHF. DNA of the CDR3: TGCGCCAGCAGCGAGAAAGGGGAAGGTTCACCCCTCCACTTT.

The chain has TRBV27 and TRBJ1-1; no definite D call. V shed 9 bases and J shed 4 bases, with 18 bases lying between them. The CDR3 is 14 amino acids. The germline gives CDR1 MNHEY, CDR2 SMNVEV (reference sequence). The chain's CDR3 is CASYSPGSATEAFF. The CDR3 nucleotides are TGTGCCAGTTATAGTCCGGGCAGCGCCACTGAAGCTTTCTTT.

This chain connects TRBV7-9 to TRBJ2-2; 8 bases agree with TRBD1. The trim removed 4 bases at V and 4 bases at J, leaving 14 bases unmatched. This CDR3 spans 18 amino acids. CDR1 and CDR2 (germline): SEHNR, FQNEAQ (reference sequence). CDR3 sequence reads: CASSSPGGRQRLTGELFF. CDR3 nucleotides: TGTGCCAGCAGCTCACCAGGGGGCCGCCAACGCCTCACCGGGGAGCTGTTTTTT.

This chain joins TRBV6-5 and TRBJ1-4, with D possibly being TRBD1 (6 bases). V dropped 5 bases and J dropped 0 bases, with 13 bases sitting between them. Germline assignment: CDR1 MNHEY and CDR2 SVGAGI. This CDR3 is built from 16 residues. The CDR3 DNA follows: TGTGCCAGCAGTAACACTGGGACAACAACTAATGAAAAACTGTTTTTT. This gives the protein CASSNTGTTTNEKLFF.

As regards this clonotype: This may arise from a read error, as a much more abundant clone is one base away. The chain uses TRBV7-8 and TRBJ2-7; 7 positions match TRBD1. From germline, CDR1 is SGHVS and CDR2 FQNEAQ. The CDR3 has 14 residues. The CDR3 DNA sequence: TGTGTCAGCAGCTCCGGGACAGTTCCCGTCGAGCAGTACTTC. Residues: CVSSSGTVPVEQYF. Full variable domain (outside the CDR3, taken from reference TRBV7-8 and TRBJ2-7): GAGVSQSPRYKVAKRGQDVALRCDPISGHVSLFWYQQALGQGPEFLTYFQNEAQLDKSGLPSDRFFAERPEGSVSTLKIQRTQQEDSAVYLCVSSSGTVPVEQYFGPGTRLTVT.

J is TRBJ1-5 and V is TRBV6-2 or TRBV6-3; D is ambiguous. V was shortened by 2 bases and J by 3 bases, with 8 bases between the two germline ends. Germline V lookup: CDR1 MNHEY, CDR2 SVGEGT. The CDR3 extends over 14 amino acids. CDR3 amino acids: CASSYIANNQPQHF. In DNA form, the CDR3 reads TGTGCCAGCAGTTACATCGCCAACAATCAGCCCCAGCATTTT.

The CDR3 loop reads CATSKEDRGGAPLHF. The CDR3 region has the DNA TGTGCCACCAGCAAAGAGGACAGGGGGGGGGCACCCCTCCACTTT. The rearrangement uses TRBV15 and TRBJ1-6; 10 bases align to TRBD1. The germline CDR1 and CDR2 sequences are LNHNV and YYDKDF (reference sequence). V shed 4 bases, J shed 11 bases, and the junction held 8 bases outside the gene matches. This CDR3 is built from 15 residues.

This clonotype was picked up a small number of times. The chain carries TRBV6-1 and TRBJ2-1; 9 nucleotides line up with TRBD2. This CDR3 contains 15 residues. The V gene end was trimmed by 6 bases and the J gene end by 5 bases; junction bases not matched to a gene: 8. Germline assignment: CDR1 MNHNS and CDR2 SASEGT. The DNA for the CDR3 is TGTGCCAGCAGCCCCCGGCTAGCGGGGAACAATGAGCAGTTCTTC. Amino acids: CASSPRLAGNNEQFF.

V is TRBV6-2 or TRBV6-3 and J is TRBJ2-2; D is undetermined. Deletions cut 4 bases from V and 2 bases from J, with 8 bases between. Germline assignment: CDR1 MNHEY and CDR2 SVGEGT. The CDR3 runs 14 residues. The CDR3 loop is CASSSESNTGELFF. The CDR3 nucleotides are TGTGCCAGCAGTTCTGAGAGTAACACCGGGGAGCTGTTTTTT.

This clonotype showed up just a few times. This chain joins TRBV19 and TRBJ2-7; D gene unclear. The CDR3 is 11 residues long. V was clipped by 8 bases and J by 1 base, with 6 bases between them. Per the germline V gene, CDR1 is LNHDA and CDR2 is SQIVND (reference sequence). The CDR3 coding sequence is TGTGCCAGTGGCCAATCCTACGAGCAGTACTTC. This translates into CASGQSYEQYF.

A few counts support this clonotype. The V gene is TRBV4-1, the J gene TRBJ1-1; the D gene is possibly TRBD1 (6 bases). Germline CDR1 is MGHRA and CDR2 is YSYEKL. The CDR3 has 15 amino acids. Trimming stripped 4 bases from V and 8 bases from J, with 20 bases between. Here the CDR3 reads CASSPANGGLTEAFF. CDR3 bases: TGCGCCAGCAGCCCCGCGAATGGGGGCCTGACCGAAGCTTTCTTT.